These T cell receptor beta chains were read from a single sample in a study of blood T cell repertoires in COVID-19. Sequencing was performed with immunoSEQ multiplex PCR; in TCRdb, only in-frame clones are kept and a portion is missing. In the table there are more than 45,000 clones, around nine tenths of which are singletons. The material sequenced was peripheral blood. These receptors were collected from a man aged 55-75 years with active or convalescent COVID-19. CDR3s leave out the opening cysteine and the closing phenylalanine or tryptophan. The order of the fields is D gene, clone size, V gene, CDR3 protein. The D gene is left open where the match is weak. A clone size is listed for some rows: how often the clone was seen (once, few, many), or a class if it is expanded.

D: TRBD1; size: once; V: TRBV28; CDR3: ASSQGTGDNQPQH
D: TRBD2; size: NA; V: TRBV2; CDR3: ASSTTSAYEQY
D: NA; size: NA; V: TRBV27; CDR3: ASSSTGIRYNEQF
D: TRBD1; size: NA; V: TRBV7-2; CDR3: ASSLVGQAPHEQY
D: NA; size: NA; V: TRBV25-1; CDR3: ASSDFHRASGNTIY
D: NA; size: NA; V: TRBV2; CDR3: ASSGDNQETQY
D: TRBD2; size: NA; V: TRBV7-2; CDR3: ASSAQGLARETQY
D: NA; size: NA; V: TRBV5-1; CDR3: ASSLVGGPGYGYT
D: NA; size: once; V: TRBV7-8; CDR3: ASSTRQPEQY
D: TRBD2; size: once; V: TRBV10-3; CDR3: AISDPASGANEQF